This is a list of T cell receptor beta chains from one sample in a study of long-term antiretroviral therapy in people with HIV. The protocol was immunoSEQ multiplex PCR, while the TCRdb copy is restricted to in-frame clones and leaves out a portion. The sample lists 30,000 to 40,000 clones, about 93% occurring once. The sample was unsorted PBMCs, taken around 5.4 years after starting antiretroviral therapy. These receptors originate from a woman in her forties or fifties with HIV. The CDR3 runs from the conserved cysteine through the conserved F or W. A D gene is named only where the DNA matches it firmly. Rows give clone size only sometimes, using once, few, many, or a class for an expanded clone.

TRBJ2-2,-,TRBV9,TRBD1,CASSPGQGGTGELFF,TGTGCCAGCAGCCCGGGACAGGGGGGTACCGGGGAGCTGTTTTTT
TRBJ1-1,-,TRBV4-1,TRBD1,CASSQGQGGNTEAFF,TGCGCCAGCAGCCAAGGACAGGGAGGGAACACTGAAGCTTTCTTT
TRBJ1-2,-,TRBV4-2,-,CASSQPPGGYTF,TGTGCCAGCAGCCAGCCCCCGGGGGGCTACACCTTC
TRBJ1-5,-,TRBV7-8,-,CASSLWGRQHTRTASNQPQHF,TGTGCCAGCAGCTTATGGGGTAGGCAACATACTCGGACCGCTAGCAATCAGCCCCAGCATTTT
TRBJ2-5,-,TRBV11-1,-,CASTMGTGQETQYF,TGTGCCAGCACAATGGGGACGGGTCAAGAGACCCAGTACTTC
TRBJ2-6,-,TRBV5-6,-,CASSLDSSGANVLTF,TGTGCCAGCAGCTTGGACAGTTCTGGGGCCAACGTCCTGACTTTC
TRBJ1-6,-,TRBV27,TRBD1,CASSADRGSSPLHF,TGTGCCAGCAGTGCCGACAGGGGGTCTTCACCCCTCCACTTT
TRBJ2-2,-,TRBV7-8,TRBD2,CASSLAQRGNTGELFF,TGTGCCAGCAGCTTAGCCCAGCGGGGGAACACCGGGGAGCTGTTTTTT
TRBJ1-5,-,TRBV15,-,CATSLEGGQPQHF,TGTGCCACCAGCCTAGAGGGGGGTCAGCCCCAGCATTTT
TRBJ1-5,-,TRBV4-3,-,CASSQEAVPPFSNQPQHF,TGCGCCAGCAGCCAAGAGGCGGTTCCCCCTTTTAGCAATCAGCCCCAGCATTTT
TRBJ2-6,-,TRBV29-1,-,CSVIPSSGANVLTF,TGCAGCGTTATACCGTCGTCTGGGGCCAACGTCCTGACTTTC
TRBJ1-3,-,TRBV5-1,-,CASSLAAAPGNTIYF,TGCGCCAGCAGCTTGGCCGCCGCCCCGGGGAACACCATATATTTT
TRBJ1-4,-,TRBV7-2,-,CASSSGLQNEKLFF,TGTGCCAGCAGCTCGGGACTTCAAAACGAAAAACTGTTTTTT
TRBJ2-5,-,TRBV30,-,CAWSVGSQETQYF,TGTGCCTGGAGTGTGGGAAGCCAAGAGACCCAGTACTTC
TRBJ2-7,-,TRBV9,-,CASSVEPGWYEQYF,TGTGCCAGCAGCGTAGAGCCAGGTTGGTACGAGCAGTACTTC
TRBJ1-1,-,TRBV18,TRBD1,CASSTDRRYTEAFF,TGTGCCAGCTCGACGGACAGGAGATACACTGAAGCTTTCTTT
TRBJ2-3,-,TRBV5-1,TRBD2,CASSWGQGGGAEDTQYF,TGCGCCAGCAGCTGGGGGCAGGGCGGGGGGGCAGAGGATACGCAGTATTTT
TRBJ2-5,-,TRBV5-5,-,CASSFLALVETQYF,TGTGCCAGCAGCTTTCTAGCTCTGGTGGAGACCCAGTACTTC
TRBJ2-2,-,TRBV19,TRBD2,CASSPLRLAGGSNTGELFF,TGTGCCAGTAGTCCACTTCGACTAGCGGGGGGGTCGAACACCGGGGAGCTGTTTTTT
TRBJ1-1,-,TRBV19,-,CASTIQEGIGTEAFF,TGTGCCAGTACCATCCAAGAGGGGATCGGCACTGAAGCTTTCTTT
TRBJ1-6,-,TRBV11-1,-,CASSFVGNSPLHF,TGTGCCAGCAGCTTTGTCGGCAATTCACCCCTCCACTTT
TRBJ2-1,-,TRBV11-3,TRBD1,CASSLDGGQGNEQFF,TGTGCCAGCAGCTTAGACGGCGGACAGGGCAATGAGCAGTTCTTC
TRBJ2-1,-,TRBV7-9,-,CASSLASIGTYNEQFF,TGTGCCAGCAGCTTAGCGTCAATAGGGACCTACAATGAGCAGTTCTTC
TRBJ2-2,-,TRBV2,-,CASSGGVGELFF,TGTGCCAGCAGTGGGGGGGTCGGGGAGCTGTTTTTT
TRBJ1-1,-,TRBV5-1,-,CASSLVARVEAFF,TGCGCCAGCAGCTTGGTAGCTCGGGTTGAAGCTTTCTTT
TRBJ2-5,once,TRBV7-2,-,CASSLTGGETQYF,TGTGCCAGCAGCTTGACAGGAGGAGAGACCCAGTACTTC
TRBJ1-5,-,TRBV19,TRBD1,CASTNNRGQGNQPQHF,TGTGCCAGTACCAATAACCGGGGACAGGGGAATCAGCCCCAGCATTTT
TRBJ1-4,-,TRBV19,-,CASSMSPDYNEKLFF,TGTGCCAGTAGTATGTCCCCGGACTATAATGAAAAACTGTTTTTT
TRBJ2-1,-,TRBV6-4,TRBD2,CATGRAGSYNEQFF,TGTGCCACCGGTAGAGCGGGATCCTACAATGAGCAGTTCTTC
TRBJ2-6,-,TRBV6-6,-,CAIRPRGSGANVLTF,TGTGCCATAAGGCCCAGGGGTTCTGGGGCCAACGTCCTGACTTTC
TRBJ2-2,-,TRBV6-6,-,CASRIGGPSSAGELFF,TGTGCCAGCAGGATCGGGGGCCCTTCCTCCGCCGGGGAGCTGTTTTTT
TRBJ2-2,-,TRBV2,-,CASSPRVGGHTGELFF,TGTGCCAGCAGTCCACGGGTCGGGGGGCACACCGGGGAGCTGTTTTTT
TRBJ2-1,-,TRBV6-1,-,CASGGPPYNEQFF,TGTGCCAGCGGGGGGCCACCCTACAATGAGCAGTTCTTC
TRBJ1-3,-,TRBV30,TRBD1,CAWDRGGGNTIYF,TGTGCCTGGGACAGGGGAGGAGGAAACACCATATATTTT
TRBJ1-1,-,TRBV28,-,CASSYTRGGWTEAFF,TGTGCCAGCAGCTATACACGTGGGGGATGGACTGAAGCTTTCTTT
TRBJ2-7,few,TRBV7-9,TRBD1,CASSKTGTGAERTYEQYF,TGTGCCAGCAGCAAGACCGGGACAGGGGCAGAGAGGACCTACGAGCAGTACTTC
TRBJ2-1,once,TRBV6-1,TRBD2,CASRGLAGGQQFF,TGTGCCAGCAGAGGACTAGCGGGGGGGCAGCAGTTCTTC
TRBJ2-7,-,TRBV6-5,TRBD1,CASSYEGQGFEQYF,TGTGCCAGCAGTTACGAGGGACAGGGGTTCGAGCAGTACTTC
TRBJ2-7,-,TRBV2,TRBD1,CASSTTGDEQYF,TGTGCCAGCAGTACTACAGGGGACGAGCAGTACTTC